This entry lists 14 T cell receptor beta chains sequenced from one sample in a study of blood T cell repertoires in COVID-19. Clones were sequenced by immunoSEQ multiplex PCR, and TCRdb holds only the in-frame ones, with some missing. Of 400,000 or so clones listed, approximately 89% are singletons. The sequencing input was PBMCs or T cells enriched from blood (not recorded which). The receptors were sampled from a man aged 40-50 years in a cohort exposed to, infected with or recovered from COVID-19 (not recorded which).

The chain combines TRBV18 with TRBJ2-7, with D perhaps TRBD1 (6 bases). Germline values: CDR1 KGHSH, CDR2 LQKENI. The V and J ends lost 5 bases and 1 base respectively, with 12 bases between them. This CDR3 is built from 14 residues. This CDR3 is CASSVPGQSYEQYF. DNA for the CDR3: TGTGCCAGCTCAGTCCCGGGACAATCCTACGAGCAGTACTTC.

This clone was seen a single time. V gene TRBV7-6 combines with J gene TRBJ1-5; 9 nucleotides align to TRBD1. Germline loops: CDR1 SGHVS, CDR2 FNYEAQ. The CDR3 length is 15 residues. V dropped 4 bases and J dropped 6; count of bases not matched to a gene: 7. The CDR3 protein is CASSSNRGPGQPQHF. Here the CDR3 DNA reads TGTGCCAGCAGCTCCAACAGGGGGCCCGGTCAGCCCCAGCATTTT. Combining the CDR3 with reference TRBV7-6 and TRBJ1-5 gives the whole variable domain GAGVSQSPRYKVTKRGQDVALRCDPISGHVSLYWYRQALGQGPEFLTYFNYEAQQDKSGLPNDRFSAERPEGSISTLTIQRTEQRDSAMYRCASSSNRGPGQPQHFGDGTRLSIL.

Concerning this clone itself: This specimen includes other DNA sequences encoding the same CDR3. V usage is TRBV27 and J usage is TRBJ1-1, with TRBD1 as a possible D gene (6 bases). V lost 1 base and J lost 5, with 8 bases in between. The CDR3 is 13 amino acids. The V gene's germline CDR1 is MNHEY and CDR2 SMNVEV (reference sequence). The CDR3 sequence is CASSLFRGTEAFF. The DNA for the CDR3 is TGTGCCAGCAGTTTATTCAGGGGAACTGAAGCTTTCTTT.

The J gene is TRBJ1-6, the V gene TRBV6-5; TRBD1 agrees at 7 bases. The junction had 11 bases not matched to a gene; V was cut back by 4 bases and J by 8 bases. Germline CDR1 is MNHEY and CDR2 is SVGAGI. The CDR3 is 16 residues long. CDR3 loop: CASSSPSGGKYSPLHF. CDR3 nucleotides: TGTGCCAGCAGTTCTCCTTCAGGGGGAAAATATTCACCCCTCCACTTT.

This clone was picked up a small number of times. The chain uses TRBV6-4 and TRBJ2-3; TRBD1 agrees at 8 bases. Losses at the gene ends were 3 bases for V and 2 bases for J; bases not matched to a gene: 4. The CDR3 consists of 15 residues. Germline V CDR1 and CDR2: MRHNA, SNTAGT. The CDR3 region is CASSEGQGATDTQYF. For the CDR3, the DNA is TGTGCCAGCAGTGAAGGACAGGGAGCCACAGATACGCAGTATTTT.

About this clone: At one of its ends the junction is not consistent with the germline gene, which may arise from a read error. The rearrangement uses TRBV3-1 (or the pseudogene TRBV3-2) and TRBJ1-2; 7 bases agree with TRBD1. The germline gives CDR1 LGHDT, CDR2 YNNKEL (reference sequence). This CDR3 contains 13 residues. The CDR3 DNA is TGTGCCAGCAACCAACAGGGGATATATGGCTACACCTTC. Its translation: CASNQQGIYGYTF.

This chain uses TRBV6-1 with TRBJ2-7; 7 nucleotides agree with TRBD1. V shed 2 bases and J 3 bases; nucleotides not matched to a gene: 13. CDR1 and CDR2 (germline): MNHNS, SASEGT. CDR3 length: 17 residues. Here the CDR3 DNA reads TGTGCCAGCAGTGAATCAGGTTGGTCAGGGGGATACTACGAGCAGTACTTC. Amino acid sequence: CASSESGWSGGYYEQYF.

The V call is TRBV3-1 (or the pseudogene TRBV3-2), the J call TRBJ2-3; TRBD2 matches at 10 bases. Germline lookup yields CDR1 LGHDT and CDR2 YNNKEL (reference sequence). Trimming cost V 5 bases and J 0 bases; bases outside gene matches: 11. CDR3 length: 18 residues. The CDR3 spells CASSNTLTSGTSTDTQYF. The DNA for the CDR3 is TGTGCCAGCAGCAATACTCTAACTAGCGGGACTAGCACAGATACGCAGTATTTT.

The chain joins TRBV6-5 to TRBJ2-7; 10 bases fit TRBD1. This CDR3 region has 15 residues. Losses at the gene ends were 2 bases for V and 3 bases for J; bases not matched to a gene: 4. In germline, CDR1 is MNHEY, CDR2 SVGAGI. The CDR3 DNA is TGTGCCAGCAGTTACCGCGGACAGGGGGTCTACGAGCAGTACTTC. Translated, it gives CASSYRGQGVYEQYF.

This clone was seen just once. The chain combines TRBV7-6 with TRBJ1-1, with TRBD1 identical over 9 bases. Germline-derived CDR1 and CDR2 are SGHVS and FNYEAQ. The CDR3 extends over 14 amino acids. J gave up 5 bases and V 1 base, and 2 bases lay outside the gene matches. In DNA form, the CDR3 reads TGTGCCAGCAGCTTAGAACAGGGGGCTACTGAAGCTTTCTTT. Amino acid sequence: CASSLEQGATEAFF.

The sample holds one count of this clone. The V call is TRBV28, the J call TRBJ1-4; possible D gene TRBD1, 5 bases. The CDR3 totals 16 residues. Germline lookup yields CDR1 MDHEN and CDR2 SYDVKM. V lost 5 bases to trimming and J lost 0 bases, with 13 bases between them. The CDR3 nucleotides read TGTGCCAGCAGTCCCACCTTACAGGCAACTAATGAAAAACTGTTTTTT. Its translation is CASSPTLQATNEKLFF.

The chain employs TRBV7-2 and TRBJ2-7; D gene ambiguous. Germline CDR1 is SGHTA and CDR2 is FQGNSA. The CDR3 runs to 13 residues. V gave up 1 base and J gave up 6 bases, with 10 bases separating them. The CDR3 nucleotides read TGTGCCAGCAGCTTAGGGTCCATCGGCGAGCAGTACTTC. Protein sequence: CASSLGSIGEQYF.

The chain combines TRBV19 with TRBJ1-6; the match to TRBD1 covers 7 bases. The V gene's germline CDR1 is LNHDA and CDR2 SQIVND (reference sequence). The CDR3 has 15 residues. The junction had 8 bases not matched to a gene; V was cut back by 3 bases and J by 9 bases. For the CDR3, the DNA is TGTGCCAGTAGTATTCACAGGGGTGAGGGTTCACCCCTCCACTTT. It yields the protein CASSIHRGEGSPLHF.

This clone was seen more than once but under ten times. The J gene is TRBJ2-1, the V gene TRBV19; the D gene is possibly TRBD2 (5 bases). Trimming removed 5 bases from V and 5 bases from J, with 10 bases in between. The CDR3 sequence is 13 residues long. Germline V gene data show CDR1 as LNHDA and CDR2 as SQIVND (reference sequence). CDR3 amino acids: CASSRFGNNEQFF. CDR3 DNA sequence: TGTGCCAGTAGTCGATTCGGGAACAATGAGCAGTTCTTC.